Following are 20 T cell receptor beta chains from one sample sequenced in a study of identical twins. TCRdb analysed the 5' RACE reads with MiXCR anew, one entry per CDR3 protein. The sample includes roughly 230,000 distinct CDR3 sequences, around 8.3% of them seen just once. Separately, the same data were catalogued under a study of yellow fever vaccine responses in identical twins.

Sample: CD8+ T cells sorted from blood. Receptor source: a woman between 18 and 29 years old in good health.

This clonotype has more than one count but fewer than ten. The chain joins TRBV14 to TRBJ2-1; 10 positions agree with TRBD2. Germline V gives CDR1 SGHDN, CDR2 FVKESK. Unmatched junction bases numbered 7, after V lost 2 bases and J lost 6 bases. CDR3 length: 16 amino acids. The CDR3 nucleotides read TGTGCCAGCAGCCAACAAGCGGGAGGGCGTCGCAATGAGCAGTTCTTC. Its protein product is CASSQQAGGRRNEQFF.

This clonotype was counted a few times. The chain carries TRBV4-3 and TRBJ2-1; the D gene is possibly TRBD2 (6 bases). V lost 1 base to trimming and J lost 10 bases, with 17 bases between them. This CDR3 is 15 amino acids long. Germline V gives CDR1 LGHNA, CDR2 YSLEER. The CDR3 is CASSQVMGGREEQFF. CDR3 coding DNA: TGCGCCAGCAGCCAAGTCATGGGGGGACGGGAGGAGCAGTTCTTC.

This clonotype was seen more than once but under ten times. The rearrangement links TRBV18 to TRBJ2-2; D assignment may be TRBD1 or TRBD2 (5 bases each). This CDR3 has 16 amino acids. CDR1 is KGHSH, CDR2 LQKENI, per germline. V was clipped by 5 bases and J by 1 base, with 14 bases between them. The CDR3 DNA is TGTGCCAGCTCAACCCGGGACGGGGAGAACACCGGGGAGCTGTTTTTT. Protein product: CASSTRDGENTGELFF.

In its sample, this clonotype was seen a few times. The V and J genes are TRBV2 and TRBJ2-5; D is ambiguous. The CDR3 spans 10 residues. Trimming pared 7 bases from V and 6 bases from J, leaving 6 bases between. Germline values: CDR1 SNHLY, CDR2 FYNNEI. CDR3 nucleotides: TGTGCCAGCATGAAACAGACCCAGTACTTC. This codes for CASMKQTQYF.

This clonotype was seen a few times. V and J are TRBV2 and TRBJ2-7, with 9 nucleotides matching TRBD1. The J segment lost 0 bases and the V segment lost 6 bases, leaving 6 bases of the junction unmatched. Germline lookup yields CDR1 SNHLY and CDR2 FYNNEI. The CDR3 extends over 15 amino acids. The CDR3 reads CASRKGTGSSYEQYF. CDR3 DNA: TGTGCCAGCAGGAAGGGGACAGGGTCCTCCTACGAGCAGTACTTC.

Only one count was recorded for this clonotype. V is TRBV7-8 and J is TRBJ2-3; 13 nucleotides match TRBD2. Germline V lookup: CDR1 SGHVS, CDR2 FQNEAQ. There are 17 residues in the CDR3. Trimming removed 4 bases from V and 4 bases from J; junction bases left unmatched: 8. CDR3 DNA sequence: TGTGCCAGCAGCTCAACGGGACTAGCGGGGCTAGCAGATACGCAGTATTTT. The encoded protein is CASSSTGLAGLADTQYF. The complete variable domain, with remaining parts taken from reference TRBV7-8 and TRBJ2-3, reads GAGVSQSPRYKVAKRGQDVALRCDPISGHVSLFWYQQALGQGPEFLTYFQNEAQLDKSGLPSDRFFAERPEGSVSTLKIQRTQQEDSAVYLCASSSTGLAGLADTQYFGPGTRLTVL.

This clonotype came up many times. The gene calls are TRBV2 and TRBJ2-7; D may be TRBD1 (6 bases). There are 16 residues in the CDR3. Trimming left V 4 bases short and J 2 bases short, with 18 bases between. Germline CDR1 and CDR2: SNHLY and FYNNEI. CDR3 sequence: CASSGDSDSLTYEQYF. Here the CDR3 DNA reads TGTGCCAGCAGTGGGGATTCGGACAGCTTGACCTACGAGCAGTACTTC.

This clonotype has a handful of counts. The chain has TRBV7-8 and TRBJ1-5; D gene ambiguous. V shed 2 bases and J shed 0 bases, with 8 bases lying between them. The CDR3 has 15 amino acids. The germline V gene has CDR1 SGHVS and CDR2 FQNEAQ. CDR3 sequence: CASSLQENSNQPQHF. CDR3 nucleotide sequence: TGTGCCAGCAGCTTACAGGAGAATAGCAATCAGCCCCAGCATTTT.

This clonotype was counted ten times or more. This rearrangement joins TRBV7-9 to TRBJ2-1; 7 bases line up with TRBD2. CDR1 SEHNR and CDR2 FQNEAQ come from the germline V gene (reference sequence). This CDR3 spans 13 amino acids. With V trimmed by 1 base and J by 7 bases, 1 base remained unmatched. CDR3 protein: CASSLGGLNEQFF. Written as DNA, the CDR3 is TGTGCCAGCAGCTTAGGGGGACTAAATGAGCAGTTCTTC. The full variable domain, with the rest looked up from reference TRBV7-9 and TRBJ2-1, is DTGVSQNPRHKITKRGQNVTFRCDPISEHNRLYWYRQTLGQGPEFLTYFQNEAQLEKSRLLSDRFSAERPKGSFSTLEIQRTEQGDSAMYLCASSLGGLNEQFFGPGTRLTVL.

This clonotype was observed a handful of times. The J gene is TRBJ2-1, the V gene TRBV28, with D hard to call. Trimming stripped 6 bases from V and 9 bases from J, with 15 bases between. This CDR3 is built from 13 residues. Germline values: CDR1 MDHEN, CDR2 SYDVKM. CDR3 sequence (DNA): TGTGCCAGCAGGCACACCCTGACCGGTGAGCAGTTCTTC. It is translated as CASRHTLTGEQFF.

Worth noting for this clonotype: This clone may be a read error of a much larger clone one base away. V is TRBV7-2 and J is TRBJ2-1, with D perhaps matching TRBD2 (5 bases). Trimming took 6 bases from V and 8 from J, leaving 23 bases between them. Germline V gene data show CDR1 as SGHTA and CDR2 as FQGNSA. This CDR3 region has 16 residues. The CDR3 DNA reads TGTGCCAGCAGTGGCGGTCTGGCTACCGGGATCGATGAGCAGTTCTTC. Translating it yields CASSGGLATGIDEQFF.

Only one count was recorded for this clonotype. Germline is not matched at one junction end, which may reflect a read error. V gene TRBV7-2 combines with J gene TRBJ2-7, with D possibly matching TRBD2 (5 bases). Germline V gene lookup returns CDR1 SGHTA and CDR2 FQGNSA. The CDR3 consists of 15 residues. CDR3 region: CASSFKMLTGYERYF. CDR3 sequence (DNA): TGTGCCAGCAGTTTTAAGATGCTTACGGGGTACGAGCGGTACTTC. Full variable domain (outside the CDR3, taken from reference TRBV7-2 and TRBJ2-7): GAGVSQSPSNKVTEKGKDVELRCDPISGHTALYWYRQSLGQGLEFLIYFQGNSAPDKSGLPSDRFSAERTGGSVSTLTIQRTQQEDSAVYLCASSFKMLTGYERYFGPGTRLTVT.

This clonotype was found many times. The chain combines TRBV4-3 with TRBJ2-7; a weak D match, TRBD1 (6 bases). V lost 1 base, J lost 5 bases, and 15 bases lay in between. The CDR3 sequence is 15 residues long. Germline CDR1 is LGHNA and CDR2 is YSLEER. CDR3 loop: CASSQGTGKGNEQYF. In DNA, the CDR3 is TGCGCCAGCAGCCAAGGAACAGGGAAAGGAAACGAGCAGTACTTC.

This clonotype has just a few counts. The chain uses TRBV7-2 and TRBJ2-3; TRBD2 might be the D (6 bases). V gave up 5 bases and J gave up 4 bases, with 22 bases separating them. This CDR3 contains 17 residues. From germline, CDR1 is SGHTA and CDR2 FQGNSA. CDR3 amino acids: CASSQPGWREFADTQYF. The CDR3 region has the DNA TGTGCCAGCAGCCAACCCGGGTGGCGGGAATTCGCAGATACGCAGTATTTT.

The chain joins TRBV12-3 or TRBV12-4 to TRBJ2-1; 7 nucleotides line up with TRBD1. The trim removed 4 bases at V and 10 bases at J, leaving 13 bases unmatched. The length of the CDR3 is 15 residues. The CDR3 loop is CASSYSGTAQGEQFF. For the CDR3, the DNA is TGTGCCAGCAGTTACTCCGGGACAGCACAAGGGGAGCAGTTCTTC.

This chain links TRBV27 with TRBJ2-3; a weak D match, TRBD1 (6 bases). The germline V gene has CDR1 MNHEY and CDR2 SMNVEV (reference sequence). The CDR3 is 15 residues long. Trimming left V 6 bases short and J 0 bases short, with 13 bases between. CDR3 bases: TGTGCCAGCAGCCCAGGGGTTACTAGCACAGATACGCAGTATTTT. It encodes CASSPGVTSTDTQYF.

The CDR3 DNA sequence: TGTGCCAGCAGTCCCCTTAGGGAGAAGGCAGATACGCAGTATTTT. It is translated as CASSPLREKADTQYF. The rearrangement joins TRBV7-9 to TRBJ2-3; D possibly corresponds to TRBD2 (5 bases). This CDR3 spans 15 amino acids. Trimming took 6 bases from V and 4 from J, leaving 17 bases between them. Per germline, CDR1 SEHNR and CDR2 FQNEAQ (reference sequence).

This clonotype was seen only a few times. The chain joins TRBV7-9 to TRBJ2-1; 8 bases map to TRBD1. Trimming cost V 5 bases and J 4 bases; bases outside gene matches: 7. The CDR3 sequence is 15 residues long. CDR1 SEHNR and CDR2 FQNEAQ come from the germline V gene (reference sequence). The CDR3, as DNA: TGTGCCAGCAGCGGGGGACAGGAGAAATACAATGAGCAGTTCTTC. Residues: CASSGGQEKYNEQFF. Full variable domain (outside the CDR3, taken from reference TRBV7-9 and TRBJ2-1): DTGVSQNPRHKITKRGQNVTFRCDPISEHNRLYWYRQTLGQGPEFLTYFQNEAQLEKSRLLSDRFSAERPKGSFSTLEIQRTEQGDSAMYLCASSGGQEKYNEQFFGPGTRLTVL.

V and J are TRBV9 and TRBJ2-5; 15 nucleotides line up with TRBD2. The V gene's germline CDR1 is SGDLS and CDR2 YYNGEE. The CDR3 has 16 amino acids. Trimming took 4 bases from V and 5 from J; bases not matched to a gene: 6. The CDR3 DNA follows: TGTGCCAGCAGCACGGGACTAGCGGGAGGCTTGGAGACCCAGTACTTC. This translates into CASSTGLAGGLETQYF.

This clonotype was observed at least ten times. J is TRBJ2-7 and V is TRBV20-1, with D unclear. Trimming removed 5 bases from V and 0 bases from J, with 14 bases in between. CDR3 length: 14 residues. Germline V gene sequence: CDR1 DFQATT, CDR2 SNEGSKA (reference sequence). In DNA, the CDR3 is TGCAGTGCTCCTTCAGACGGAAGCTCCTACGAGCAGTACTTC. Translating gives CSAPSDGSSYEQYF.